These T cell receptor beta chains were read from a single sample in a study of CD8 T cells in ankylosing spondylitis. Using its own MiXCR run on the 5' RACE reads, TCRdb lists one record per CDR3 protein. The table includes about 800,000 distinct CDR3 sequences, approximately 12% detected once. The sequenced material came from blood, either unsorted or a sorted T cell fraction (not recorded which). These receptors all come from a male donor with ankylosing spondylitis. CDR3s include the opening cysteine and the closing phenylalanine or tryptophan. D genes are given only for firm matches. Clone size is given for some rows only: seen once, a few or many times, or a class if the clone is expanded.

d_gene: TRBD2
v_gene: TRBV28
j_gene: TRBJ2-3
abundance: few
len: 12
CDR3aa: CVLAGGLASQYF
CDR3nt: TGTGTCCTAGCGGGGGGCCTGGCATCGCAGTATTTT

d_gene: TRBD1
v_gene: TRBV11-2
j_gene: TRBJ2-4
abundance: few
len: 18
CDR3aa: CASSPRQGSWDAKNIQYF
CDR3nt: TGTGCCAGCAGCCCACGACAGGGTTCCTGGGACGCCAAAAACATTCAGTACTTC

d_gene: -
v_gene: TRBV28
j_gene: TRBJ2-1
abundance: many
len: 13
CDR3aa: CASSFRSGNEQFF
CDR3nt: TGTGCCAGCAGTTTCCGGAGTGGCAATGAGCAGTTCTTC

d_gene: -
v_gene: TRBV5-1
j_gene: TRBJ1-1
abundance: few
len: 13
CDR3aa: CASSLQGFTEAFF
CDR3nt: TGCGCCAGCAGTCTACAGGGATTCACTGAAGCTTTCTTT

d_gene: -
v_gene: TRBV20-1
j_gene: TRBJ2-6
abundance: few
len: 14
CDR3aa: CSAQGWAGANVLTF
CDR3nt: TGCAGTGCGCAGGGGTGGGCTGGGGCCAACGTCCTGACTTTC

d_gene: TRBD2
v_gene: TRBV7-2
j_gene: TRBJ2-7
abundance: many
len: 14
CDR3aa: CASSIQAGVYEQYF
CDR3nt: TGTGCCAGCAGCATCCAAGCGGGAGTCTACGAGCAGTACTTC

d_gene: TRBD1
v_gene: TRBV6-5
j_gene: TRBJ2-7
abundance: few
len: 16
CDR3aa: CASSYSGTGGPYEQYF
CDR3nt: TGTGCCAGCAGCTATTCCGGGACAGGGGGACCCTACGAGCAGTACTTC

d_gene: -
v_gene: TRBV15
j_gene: TRBJ1-5
abundance: few
len: 14
CDR3aa: CATSRDPGSQPQHF
CDR3nt: TGTGCCACCAGCAGAGATCCGGGGTCTCAGCCCCAGCATTTT

d_gene: TRBD1
v_gene: TRBV20-1
j_gene: TRBJ1-2
abundance: -
len: 14
CDR3aa: CSAREIWDSYGYTF
CDR3nt: TGCAGTGCTAGAGAAATATGGGACAGCTATGGCTACACCTTC

d_gene: -
v_gene: TRBV7-6
j_gene: TRBJ2-7
abundance: few
len: 14
CDR3aa: CASSLGPESYEQYF
CDR3nt: TGTGCCAGCAGCTTAGGGCCGGAATCCTACGAGCAGTACTTC

d_gene: -
v_gene: TRBV20-1
j_gene: TRBJ2-3
abundance: many
len: 14
CDR3aa: CSAQARTGQDTQYF
CDR3nt: TGCAGTGCCCAAGCGAGGACTGGGCAAGATACGCAGTATTTT

d_gene: -
v_gene: TRBV2
j_gene: TRBJ1-2
abundance: few
len: 14
CDR3aa: CASTEAGSWGSYTF
CDR3nt: TGTGCCAGCACCGAGGCCGGGTCCTGGGGTAGCTACACCTTC

d_gene: -
v_gene: TRBV4-3
j_gene: TRBJ2-1
abundance: many
len: 15
CDR3aa: CASSQDGGAYNEQFF
CDR3nt: TGCGCCAGCAGCCAAGATGGGGGCGCGTACAATGAGCAGTTCTTC

d_gene: -
v_gene: TRBV4-2
j_gene: TRBJ2-5
abundance: few
len: 13
CDR3aa: CASSQVMGPTQYF
CDR3nt: TGTGCCAGCAGCCAAGTGATGGGTCCGACCCAGTACTTC

d_gene: TRBD2
v_gene: TRBV6-2/TRBV6-3
j_gene: TRBJ2-7
abundance: -
len: 16
CDR3aa: CASSHVGRLALYEQYF
CDR3nt: TGTGCCAGCAGCCACGTCGGGCGACTAGCTCTCTACGAGCAGTACTTC

d_gene: TRBD1
v_gene: TRBV5-1
j_gene: TRBJ2-7
abundance: few
len: 13
CDR3aa: CASRNPGQGDKYF
CDR3nt: TGCGCCAGCAGAAACCCGGGACAGGGGGATAAGTACTTC

d_gene: TRBD1
v_gene: TRBV20-1
j_gene: TRBJ1-6
abundance: -
len: 14
CDR3aa: CSAPTGRVHSPLHF
CDR3nt: TGCAGTGCCCCGACAGGGAGGGTGCATTCACCCCTCCACTTT

d_gene: TRBD1
v_gene: TRBV5-1
j_gene: TRBJ2-1
abundance: few
len: 17
CDR3aa: CASSLAAGTGVYNEQFF
CDR3nt: TGCGCCAGCAGCTTGGCGGCCGGGACAGGGGTCTACAATGAGCAGTTCTTC

d_gene: -
v_gene: TRBV6-2/TRBV6-3
j_gene: TRBJ1-6
abundance: few
len: 15
CDR3aa: CASRMGQSYSSPLHF
CDR3nt: TGTGCCAGCAGAATGGGCCAGTCTTATTCTTCACCCCTCCACTTT

d_gene: -
v_gene: TRBV2
j_gene: TRBJ2-5
abundance: few
len: 11
CDR3aa: CASSTRPAQYF
CDR3nt: TGTGCCAGCAGTACCCGCCCGGCCCAGTACTTC

d_gene: -
v_gene: TRBV3-1
j_gene: TRBJ1-1
abundance: few
len: 13
CDR3aa: CASSQCRNTEAFF
CDR3nt: TGTGCCAGCAGCCAATGCCGAAACACTGAAGCTTTCTTT

d_gene: -
v_gene: TRBV28
j_gene: TRBJ2-1
abundance: few
len: 13
CDR3aa: CASSWRGLYEQFF
CDR3nt: TGTGCCAGCAGTTGGAGGGGTCTGTATGAGCAGTTCTTC

d_gene: -
v_gene: TRBV18
j_gene: TRBJ1-1
abundance: few
len: 16
CDR3aa: CASSLSSTGDGTEAFF
CDR3nt: TGTGCCAGCTCACTTAGTTCGACAGGAGATGGGACTGAAGCTTTCTTT

d_gene: -
v_gene: TRBV6-2/TRBV6-3
j_gene: TRBJ2-7
abundance: -
len: 17
CDR3aa: CASSFGTGRWGSYEQYF
CDR3nt: TGTGCCAGCAGTTTTGGCACCGGGCGATGGGGCTCCTACGAGCAGTACTTC

d_gene: -
v_gene: TRBV5-1
j_gene: TRBJ2-6
abundance: many
len: 17
CDR3aa: CASSSAQGYSGANVLTF
CDR3nt: TGCGCCAGCAGCTCCGCACAGGGTTATTCTGGGGCCAACGTCCTGACTTTC

d_gene: -
v_gene: TRBV7-2
j_gene: TRBJ2-1
abundance: few
len: 13
CDR3aa: CASSPPPYNEQFF
CDR3nt: TGTGCCAGCAGCCCCCCCCCATACAATGAGCAGTTCTTC

d_gene: -
v_gene: TRBV20-1
j_gene: TRBJ2-7
abundance: few
len: 13
CDR3aa: CSWGRASSYEQYF
CDR3nt: TGCAGTTGGGGGCGGGCAAGCTCCTACGAGCAGTACTTC

d_gene: TRBD1
v_gene: TRBV4-2
j_gene: TRBJ2-2
abundance: -
len: 20
CDR3aa: CASSQMVWDRGRLNTGELFF
CDR3nt: TGTGCCAGCAGCCAGATGGTATGGGACAGGGGGCGACTAAACACCGGGGAGCTGTTTTTT

d_gene: TRBD2
v_gene: TRBV11-2
j_gene: TRBJ2-1
abundance: -
len: 16
CDR3aa: CASSLRTSGGRHEQFF
CDR3nt: TGTGCCAGCAGCCTCCGGACTAGCGGGGGTCGCCATGAGCAGTTCTTC

d_gene: -
v_gene: TRBV6-6
j_gene: TRBJ1-2
abundance: few
len: 13
CDR3aa: CASSYVGVYGYTF
CDR3nt: TGTGCCAGCAGTTACGTGGGGGTCTATGGCTACACCTTC

d_gene: -
v_gene: TRBV20-1
j_gene: TRBJ1-1
abundance: -
len: 13
CDR3aa: CRGGGQRNTEAFF
CDR3nt: TGCAGAGGAGGGGGGCAGAGGAACACTGAAGCTTTCTTT

d_gene: -
v_gene: TRBV7-2
j_gene: TRBJ2-7
abundance: -
len: 12
CDR3aa: CASSFGLNEQYF
CDR3nt: TGTGCCAGCAGCTTCGGCTTAAACGAGCAGTACTTC

d_gene: -
v_gene: TRBV18
j_gene: TRBJ1-2
abundance: few
len: 13
CDR3aa: CASSPKTNYGYTF
CDR3nt: TGTGCCAGCTCACCAAAGACCAACTATGGCTACACCTTC

d_gene: -
v_gene: TRBV24-1
j_gene: TRBJ2-3
abundance: few
len: 14
CDR3aa: CATSAFPGSDTQYF
CDR3nt: TGTGCCACCAGTGCCTTCCCCGGTTCGGATACGCAGTATTTT

d_gene: -
v_gene: TRBV20-1
j_gene: TRBJ2-3
abundance: many
len: 14
CDR3aa: CSARDGGSTDTQYF
CDR3nt: TGCAGTGCTAGAGATGGGGGAAGCACAGATACGCAGTATTTT

d_gene: TRBD1
v_gene: TRBV20-1
j_gene: TRBJ2-1
abundance: many
len: 15
CDR3aa: CSARVGQGEWDEQFF
CDR3nt: TGCAGTGCTAGAGTCGGACAGGGGGAGTGGGATGAGCAGTTCTTC

d_gene: -
v_gene: TRBV7-3
j_gene: TRBJ2-2
abundance: -
len: 18
CDR3aa: CASSPLWAGTGNTGELFF
CDR3nt: TGTGCCAGCAGCCCCCTCTGGGCAGGGACGGGGAACACCGGGGAGCTGTTTTTT

d_gene: -
v_gene: TRBV27
j_gene: TRBJ1-2
abundance: -
len: 15
CDR3aa: CASSFRRQANYGYTF
CDR3nt: TGTGCCAGCAGCTTCCGACGGCAAGCTAACTATGGCTACACCTTC

d_gene: -
v_gene: TRBV18
j_gene: TRBJ1-4
abundance: few
len: 15
CDR3aa: CASSPPPQEGEKLFF
CDR3nt: TGTGCCAGCTCACCACCACCCCAGGAGGGGGAAAAACTGTTTTTT

d_gene: TRBD1
v_gene: TRBV6-5
j_gene: TRBJ1-2
abundance: -
len: 15
CDR3aa: CASSYSTGTNYGYTF
CDR3nt: TGTGCCAGCAGTTACTCGACAGGGACTAACTATGGCTACACCTTC

d_gene: -
v_gene: TRBV3-1
j_gene: TRBJ1-1
abundance: few
len: 12
CDR3aa: CASQDTGTEAFF
CDR3nt: TGTGCCAGTCAGGACACGGGCACTGAAGCTTTCTTT

d_gene: -
v_gene: TRBV5-5
j_gene: TRBJ1-3
abundance: few
len: 16
CDR3aa: CASSLVPVISGNTIYF
CDR3nt: TGTGCCAGCAGCTTGGTGCCAGTCATTTCTGGAAACACCATATATTTT

d_gene: -
v_gene: TRBV11-2
j_gene: TRBJ2-7
abundance: many
len: 15
CDR3aa: CASSLEPGATYEQYF
CDR3nt: TGTGCCAGCAGCTTAGAACCGGGAGCCACCTACGAGCAGTACTTC

d_gene: -
v_gene: TRBV12-5
j_gene: TRBJ2-7
abundance: few
len: 12
CDR3aa: CASGLNTYEQYF
CDR3nt: TGTGCTAGTGGTTTGAACACCTACGAGCAGTACTTC

d_gene: -
v_gene: TRBV6-2/TRBV6-3
j_gene: TRBJ2-2
abundance: -
len: 14
CDR3aa: CASSLPLNTGELFF
CDR3nt: TGTGCCAGCAGTTTACCCCTGAACACCGGGGAGCTGTTTTTT

d_gene: TRBD2
v_gene: TRBV20-1
j_gene: TRBJ2-1
abundance: -
len: 16
CDR3aa: CSASMLAGVSYNEQFF
CDR3nt: TGCAGTGCTAGTATGTTAGCGGGGGTCTCCTACAATGAGCAGTTCTTC

d_gene: TRBD1
v_gene: TRBV6-1
j_gene: TRBJ1-1
abundance: few
len: 16
CDR3aa: CASSRDRAWVNTEAFF
CDR3nt: TGTGCCAGCAGTCGGGACAGGGCCTGGGTGAACACTGAAGCTTTCTTT

d_gene: -
v_gene: TRBV7-2
j_gene: TRBJ2-3
abundance: few
len: 14
CDR3aa: CASSLRWATDTQYF
CDR3nt: TGTGCCAGCAGCTTAAGATGGGCCACAGATACGCAGTATTTT

d_gene: -
v_gene: TRBV20-1
j_gene: TRBJ2-5
abundance: -
len: 11
CDR3aa: CSAPFRLTQYF
CDR3nt: TGCAGTGCTCCATTCCGCCTAACCCAGTACTTC

d_gene: -
v_gene: TRBV20-1
j_gene: TRBJ1-5
abundance: -
len: 13
CDR3aa: CSARAGVRQPQHF
CDR3nt: TGCAGTGCTAGAGCCGGGGTTCGACAGCCCCAGCATTTT

d_gene: TRBD1
v_gene: TRBV20-1
j_gene: TRBJ2-1
abundance: few
len: 13
CDR3aa: CSAITGAYNEQFF
CDR3nt: TGCAGTGCTATAACAGGGGCCTACAATGAGCAGTTCTTC

d_gene: TRBD1
v_gene: TRBV12-3/TRBV12-4
j_gene: TRBJ1-2
abundance: many
len: 13
CDR3aa: CASRPGTGYGYTF
CDR3nt: TGTGCCAGCAGACCCGGGACAGGCTATGGCTACACCTTC